The 16 T cell receptor beta chains presented below share a single source sample, sequenced in a study of shared clonotypes between healthy human individuals. Data came from immunoSEQ multiplex PCR; TCRdb stores just in-frame clones and leaves some out. The sample has 950,000 to 1,100,000 clones, around 74% seen once; the top ten hold approximately 1.5%. The sample was memory CD4+ T cells sorted from blood. The subset: CD45RA-negative fraction. These TCRs come from a man aged 18 to 35 in good health.

The J gene is TRBJ1-1, the V gene TRBV15, with D unresolved. The CDR3 is 14 residues long. V gave up 5 bases and J gave up 11 bases, with 21 bases separating them. Looked up from germline, CDR1 is LNHNV and CDR2 is YYDKDF (reference sequence). CDR3 coding DNA: TGTGCCACCAGCGGTGGGGTTATGTCCTCCGTGGCTTTCTTT. Residues: CATSGGVMSSVAFF.

The CDR3 nucleotides are TGTGCCACCAGCCCCGATGGGAGCACAGATACGCAGTATTTT. Protein sequence: CATSPDGSTDTQYF. The chain recombines TRBV15 with TRBJ2-3; D remains ambiguous. Trimming stripped 5 bases from V and 0 bases from J, with 9 bases between. This CDR3 is 14 amino acids long. Germline CDR1 is LNHNV and CDR2 is YYDKDF (reference sequence).

The chain uses TRBV30 and TRBJ2-7, with D possibly called TRBD1 or TRBD2 (5 bases each). CDR3 length equals 13 residues. Germline CDR1 reads GTSNPN; CDR2 reads SVGIG (reference sequence). Trimming stripped 1 base from V and 3 bases from J, with 10 bases between. The CDR3 protein is CAWSGGRRYEQYF. The CDR3 DNA follows: TGTGCCTGGAGTGGGGGACGCCGCTACGAGCAGTACTTC.

The chain carries TRBV5-4 and TRBJ2-7; D perhaps matches TRBD2 (7 bases). The CDR3 covers 14 residues. V lost 4 bases and J 4 bases, leaving 15 bases between the germline ends. Germline assignment: CDR1 SGHNT and CDR2 YYREEE (reference sequence). The DNA of the CDR3 is TGTGCCAGCAGCGCGATGGGGGGGCCTTACGAGCAGTACTTC. It yields the protein CASSAMGGPYEQYF.

This clone has only a few counts. This sequence joins TRBV28 and TRBJ1-1, with no clear D. The V gene lost 8 bases and the J gene lost 6 bases, with 19 bases spanning the gap. The CDR3 consists of 14 residues. The V gene's germline CDR1 is MDHEN and CDR2 SYDVKM. Written as DNA, the CDR3 is TGTGCCAGCCGTACAAACTCTCGGGGAGCTGAAGCTTTCTTT. Its protein product is CASRTNSRGAEAFF. Combining the CDR3 with reference TRBV28 and TRBJ1-1 gives the whole variable domain DVKVTQSSRYLVKRTGEKVFLECVQDMDHENMFWYRQDPGLGLRLIYFSYDVKMKEKGDIPEGYSVSREKKERFSLILESASTNQTSMYLCASRTNSRGAEAFFGQGTRLTVV.

V gene TRBV29-1 combines with J gene TRBJ2-1; D remains unclear. Trimming removed 7 bases at V and 3 bases at J, with 13 bases between. Germline V CDR1 and CDR2: SQVTM, ANQGSEA. This CDR3 has 13 residues. The CDR3 protein is CSDTHYSYNEQFF. The DNA for the CDR3 is TGCAGCGATACCCACTATAGCTACAATGAGCAGTTCTTC.

The J gene is TRBJ2-3, the V gene TRBV2; 7 bases match TRBD2. Per the germline V gene, CDR1 is SNHLY and CDR2 is FYNNEI. This CDR3 comprises 14 residues. The CDR3 region has the DNA TGTGCTATGCTGTGGGGGGGGAGCACAGATACGCAGTATTTT. It specifies CAMLWGGSTDTQYF.

This sequence joins TRBV19 and TRBJ2-1; no reliable D call. The CDR3 contains 15 residues. V gave up 2 bases and J gave up 8 bases, with 16 bases separating them. Germline loops: CDR1 LNHDA, CDR2 SQIVND (reference sequence). CDR3 bases: TGTGCCAGTAGTATACAGCCCCAGAATGCATATGAGCAGTTCTTC. Protein: CASSIQPQNAYEQFF.

The V call is TRBV9, the J call TRBJ1-5; D call uncertain. The V and J ends lost 0 bases and 6 bases respectively, with 7 bases between them. CDR1 and CDR2 from the germline V gene are SGDLS and YYNGEE. The CDR3 consists of 13 residues. CDR3 sequence (DNA): TGTGCCAGCAGCGTAGACGAGCGTCAGCCCCAGCATTTT. Its protein is CASSVDERQPQHF.

V and J are TRBV5-1 and TRBJ2-1; 8 nucleotides agree with TRBD2. CDR3 length: 14 residues. Trimming cost V 1 base and J 10 bases; bases outside gene matches: 7. The germline V gene encodes CDR1 SGHRS and CDR2 YFSETQ. The CDR3 coding sequence is TGCGCCAGCAGCTTGACTCTAGCGGGTTTCGAGCAGTTCTTC. Translated, it gives CASSLTLAGFEQFF.

V usage is TRBV5-4 and J usage is TRBJ1-2; D remains unclear. This CDR3 contains 14 residues. Trimming stripped 4 bases from V and 2 bases from J, with 12 bases between. Germline CDR1 SGHNT, CDR2 YYREEE (reference sequence). The CDR3 DNA follows: TGTGCCAGCAGCAGTAGGACGGAGAACTATGGCTACACCTTC. Translating it yields CASSSRTENYGYTF.

The sample holds one count of this clone. The chain combines TRBV18 with TRBJ2-5; TRBD1 agrees at 8 bases. V was clipped by 6 bases and J by 0 bases; unmatched bases: 6. CDR1 is KGHSH and CDR2 is LQKENI in the germline V gene. This CDR3 comprises 15 residues. The CDR3 DNA is TGTGCCAGCTCGGGGGGACAGGTGTACCAAGAGACCCAGTACTTC. It specifies CASSGGQVYQETQYF.

The rearrangement joins TRBV30 to TRBJ1-1; 9 nucleotides agree with TRBD1. The CDR3 spans 18 residues. V trimming: 0 bases; J trimming: 4 bases; junction bases outside the gene matches: 15. Per the germline V gene, CDR1 is GTSNPN and CDR2 is SVGIG (reference sequence). The CDR3 DNA follows: TGTGCCTGGAGTGTCTACGTGGGACAGGGATATAAGGGCACTGAAGCTTTCTTT. As protein: CAWSVYVGQGYKGTEAFF.

The chain is built from TRBV30 and TRBJ2-7; perhaps TRBD2 as D (5 bases). Trimming shortened V by 2 bases and J by 2 bases, and 7 bases separated the two germline ends. CDR1 is GTSNPN and CDR2 is SVGIG in the germline V gene (reference sequence). The CDR3 covers 12 residues. As DNA, the CDR3 is TGTGCCTGGAGTCTACTAGCCTACGAGCAGTACTTC. Its translation: CAWSLLAYEQYF.

This clone was found once. The genes are TRBV7-2 and TRBJ2-7, with D perhaps matching TRBD2 (6 bases). CDR1 is SGHTA, CDR2 FQGNSA, per germline. This CDR3 is built from 15 residues. The V gene lost 2 bases and the J gene lost 1 base, with 12 bases spanning the gap. CDR3 in amino acids: CASSLSVTRSYEQYF. For the CDR3, the DNA is TGTGCCAGCAGCTTATCCGTGACTAGGTCCTACGAGCAGTACTTC.

The chain recombines TRBV29-1 with TRBJ2-1; 7 bases align to TRBD2. The CDR3 runs 14 residues. Germline-derived CDR1 and CDR2 are SQVTM and ANQGSEA. V lost 5 bases, J lost 4 bases, and 8 bases stayed unmatched. The chain's CDR3 is CSVSRGSIYNEQFF. The CDR3 DNA is TGCAGCGTTTCTCGCGGGAGTATTTACAATGAGCAGTTCTTC.